The present T cell receptor (beta chain) was sequenced within a study of T cells and Merkel cell carcinoma outcomes. The protocol was immunoSEQ multiplex PCR, while the TCRdb copy is restricted to in-frame clones and leaves out a portion. The sample includes about 1,500 clones, about 82% of them seen just once. This clone was observed once. CDR3 size: 13 residues. The V gene lost 5 bases and the J gene lost 5 bases, with 16 bases spanning the gap. Per germline, CDR1 SQVTM and CDR2 ANQGSEA. The TCR originated in a human donor with Merkel cell carcinoma. The V gene is TRBV29-1, the J gene TRBJ2-7; no reliable D call. The sequenced material came from tumor tissue from Merkel cell carcinoma. The CDR3, as DNA: TGCAGCGTTAAAGTGAACCCAAGGCACGAGCAGTACTTC. This gives the protein CSVKVNPRHEQYF.